This section outlines one T cell receptor beta chain sequence together with its context. Its antigen is unknown. The V gene's germline CDR1 is SGDLS and CDR2 YYNGEE. The CDR3 length is 18 residues. The V end was cut by 3 bases, the J end by 0 bases, with 22 bases between. Unique molecular identifiers tagged the TCR beta cDNA libraries. The yield from roughly 1 to 10 million T cells was about 500,000 cDNA molecules in total. TCRdb passed the PCR reads through MiXCR, listing each CDR3 protein once. The sample contains approximately 360,000 distinct CDR3 sequences, less than 40% of which appear only once. This entry belongs to a study of post-analysis software for immune sequencing data. Study findings and constraints: Multiple sclerosis patients had significantly lower normalized Chao1 diversity than controls. Higher frequency in patients than in controls was seen for five TRBV segments, with TRBV5-6, TRBV5-1 and TRBV20-1 among them. F measure showed strong co-clustering of same-batch samples.

The source of this sequence is a girl aged 5-17 years with multiple sclerosis. The sample taken for sequencing was blood. The J gene is TRBJ2-7, the V gene TRBV9; D could derive from TRBD1 or TRBD2 (6 bases each). The CDR3 loop reads CASSGDSEGGLISYEQYF. The CDR3 DNA reads as TGTGCCAGCAGCGGGGACTCAGAGGGGGGTCTCATCTCCTACGAGCAGTACTTC.